This T cell receptor beta chain was observed in a study of blood T cell repertoires in COVID-19. About the research overall: Some COVID-19 samples were acute and others convalescent; all came from the United States, Italy and Spain.

As originally analysed: It was from reference gene primer amplification that nucleated cell counts were estimated. Generated by immunoSEQ multiplex PCR, the TCRdb table keeps only in-frame clones and is missing some. V and J calls plus clone size are reproduced from that table; the DNA served to infer D and trimming. The sample yields 150,000 or so clones, about 80% seen once. Sequenced material: peripheral blood. This TCR was recovered from an elderly woman with acute or convalescent COVID-19.

Here the CDR3 DNA reads TGTGCCAGCGGGACAGAGAAGGATGGCTACACCTTC. Encoded protein: CASGTEKDGYTF. V gene TRBV28 combines with J gene TRBJ1-2; the match to TRBD1 covers 7 bases. Trimming at V came to 8 bases and at J to 6 bases, leaving 6 bases not matched to a gene. CDR3 length: 12 residues. Germline CDR1 reads MDHEN; CDR2 reads SYDVKM.